Sequencing of this T cell receptor beta chain was carried out in a study of graft-versus-host responses after intestinal transplantation. Across the whole study: Anti-thymocyte globulin induction was given to all recipients, followed by tacrolimus and steroids for around three years.

General observations from the study: The marrow of recipients harbored GvH clones, and ileum or blood showed some of them first. Individuals who had graft-donor T cell macrochimerism had allografts that showed high graft-versus-host to host-versus-graft clonal ratios. GvH clone levels peaked in circulation, and this peak was associated with early post-transplant HvG declines.

The CDR3 length is 16 residues. CDR1 SGHDT and CDR2 YYEEEE come from the germline V gene. The J segment lost 0 bases and the V segment lost 4 bases, leaving 6 bases of the junction unmatched. Of note for this clone: What it binds is unknown.

Only in-frame clones appear in the TCRdb table, and some are missing; sequencing was by immunoSEQ multiplex PCR. Of some 120,000 clones in the sample, 90% were seen once. This sequence joins TRBV5-6 and TRBJ2-1; TRBD1 matches at 8 bases. Sample: unstimulated CD4+ T cells sorted from spleen or lymph node cells, taken before intestinal transplant. The origin of this receptor is a human donor who received an intestinal transplant. This chain's CDR3 is CASSEDRARSYNEQFF. The CDR3 bases are TGTGCCAGCAGCGAGGACAGGGCCCGCTCCTACAATGAGCAGTTCTTC.